This TCR beta chain was captured by sequencing in a study of shared T cell receptors in the human thymus. Data came from immunoSEQ multiplex PCR; TCRdb stores just in-frame clones and leaves some out. The sample has about 540,000 clones, 70% to 80% seen once; the top ten hold about 0.013%. Trimming shortened V by 3 bases and J by 5 bases, and 14 bases separated the two germline ends. CDR1 is LGHNA, CDR2 YSLEER, per germline. This CDR3 region has 14 residues. The sample also formed part of further work on human thymus T cells. From that paper: Resections were taken during corrective heart surgery, and the thymus tissue came from these. Thymic TCR repertoires of unrelated people reportedly overlapped highly.

What was sequenced was thymocytes. The TCR originated in a boy in the first two years of life with a congenital heart defect. J is TRBJ2-7 and V is TRBV4-3, with D possibly being TRBD2 (6 bases). The CDR3 spells CASSQVRREHEQYF. The CDR3, as DNA: TGCGCCAGCAGCCAGGTGCGCCGGGAGCACGAGCAGTACTTC.